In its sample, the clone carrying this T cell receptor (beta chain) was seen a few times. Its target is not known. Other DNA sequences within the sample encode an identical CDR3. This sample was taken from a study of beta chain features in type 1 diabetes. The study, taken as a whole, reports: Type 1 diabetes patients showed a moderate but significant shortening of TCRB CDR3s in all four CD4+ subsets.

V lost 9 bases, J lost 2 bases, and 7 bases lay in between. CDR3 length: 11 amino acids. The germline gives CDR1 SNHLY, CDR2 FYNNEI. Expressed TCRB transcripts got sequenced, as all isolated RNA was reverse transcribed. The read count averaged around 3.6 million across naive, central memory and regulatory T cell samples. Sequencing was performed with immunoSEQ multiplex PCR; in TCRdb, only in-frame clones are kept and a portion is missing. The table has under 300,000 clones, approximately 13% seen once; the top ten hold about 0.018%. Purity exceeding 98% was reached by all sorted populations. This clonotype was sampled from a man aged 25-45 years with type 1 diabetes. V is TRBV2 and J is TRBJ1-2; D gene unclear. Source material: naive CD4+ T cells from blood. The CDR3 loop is CASGGNYGYTF. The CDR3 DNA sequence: TGTGCCAGTGGAGGGAACTATGGCTACACCTTC.